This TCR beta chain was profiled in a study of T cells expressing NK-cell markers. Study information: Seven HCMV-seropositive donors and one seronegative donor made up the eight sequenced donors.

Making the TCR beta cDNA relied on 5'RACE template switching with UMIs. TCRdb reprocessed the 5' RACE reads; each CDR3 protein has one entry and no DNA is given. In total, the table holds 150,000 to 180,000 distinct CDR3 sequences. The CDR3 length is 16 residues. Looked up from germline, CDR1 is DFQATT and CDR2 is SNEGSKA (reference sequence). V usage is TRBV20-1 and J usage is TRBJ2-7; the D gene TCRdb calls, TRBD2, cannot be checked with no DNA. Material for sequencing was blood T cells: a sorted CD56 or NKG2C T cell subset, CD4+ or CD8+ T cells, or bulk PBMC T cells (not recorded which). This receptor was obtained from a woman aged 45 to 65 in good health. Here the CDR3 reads CSARDWGAREAYEQYF.